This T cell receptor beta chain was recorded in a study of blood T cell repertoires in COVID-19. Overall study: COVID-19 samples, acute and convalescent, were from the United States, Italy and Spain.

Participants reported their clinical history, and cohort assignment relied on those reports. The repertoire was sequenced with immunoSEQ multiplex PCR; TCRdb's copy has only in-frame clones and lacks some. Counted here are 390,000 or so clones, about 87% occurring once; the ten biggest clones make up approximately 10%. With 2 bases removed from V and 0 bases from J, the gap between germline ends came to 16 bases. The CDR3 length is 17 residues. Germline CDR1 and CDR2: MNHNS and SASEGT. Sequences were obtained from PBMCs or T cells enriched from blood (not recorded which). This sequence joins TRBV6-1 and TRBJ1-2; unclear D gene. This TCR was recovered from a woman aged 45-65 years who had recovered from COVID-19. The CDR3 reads CASSERSDGRPNYGYTF. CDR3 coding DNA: TGTGCCAGCAGTGAAAGATCGGATGGGAGACCTAACTATGGCTACACCTTC.